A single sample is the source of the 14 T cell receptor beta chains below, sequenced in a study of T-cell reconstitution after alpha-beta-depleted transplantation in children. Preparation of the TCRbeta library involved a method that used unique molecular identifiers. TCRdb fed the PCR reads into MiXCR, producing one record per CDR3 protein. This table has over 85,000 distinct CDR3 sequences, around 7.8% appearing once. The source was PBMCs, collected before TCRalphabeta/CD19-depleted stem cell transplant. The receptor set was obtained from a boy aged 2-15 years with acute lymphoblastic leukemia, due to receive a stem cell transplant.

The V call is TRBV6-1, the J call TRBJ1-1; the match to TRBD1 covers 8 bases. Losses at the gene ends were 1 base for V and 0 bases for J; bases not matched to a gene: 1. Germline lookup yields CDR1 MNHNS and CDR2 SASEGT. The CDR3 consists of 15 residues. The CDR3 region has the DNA TGTGCCAGCAGTGAAGGACAGGGGATGAACACTGAAGCTTTCTTT. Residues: CASSEGQGMNTEAFF.

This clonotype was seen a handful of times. CDR3 nucleotides: TGTGCCAGCAGCATGAGAATCAGTGAAAAACTGTTTTTT. Its protein product is CASSMRISEKLFF. The V and J genes are TRBV11-1 and TRBJ1-4; D is ambiguous. The CDR3 has 13 residues. CDR1 and CDR2 (germline): SGHAT, FQDESV (reference sequence). V was trimmed by 5 bases and J by 7 bases, leaving 11 bases between them.

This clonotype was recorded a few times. The CDR3: CASNGAGGPSTTDTQYF. The CDR3 DNA reads as TGTGCCAGCAATGGAGCGGGGGGGCCATCTACCACAGATACGCAGTATTTT. The V gene is TRBV12-3 or TRBV12-4, the J gene TRBJ2-3, with TRBD2 matching 10 bases. The trim removed 7 bases at V and 2 bases at J, leaving 12 bases unmatched. This CDR3 region has 17 residues.

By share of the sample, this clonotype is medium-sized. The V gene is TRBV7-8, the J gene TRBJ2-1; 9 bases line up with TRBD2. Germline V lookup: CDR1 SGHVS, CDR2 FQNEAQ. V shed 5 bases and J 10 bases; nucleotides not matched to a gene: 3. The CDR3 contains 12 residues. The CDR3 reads CASSGSGGEQFF. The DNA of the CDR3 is TGTGCCAGCAGCGGAAGCGGGGGGGAGCAGTTCTTC.

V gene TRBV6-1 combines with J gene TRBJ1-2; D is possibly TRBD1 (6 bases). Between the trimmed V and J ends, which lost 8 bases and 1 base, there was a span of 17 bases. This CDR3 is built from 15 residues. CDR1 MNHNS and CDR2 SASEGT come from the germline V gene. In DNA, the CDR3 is TGTGCCAGCGGATTCGGACGGGGGCATAACTATGGCTACACCTTC. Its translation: CASGFGRGHNYGYTF.

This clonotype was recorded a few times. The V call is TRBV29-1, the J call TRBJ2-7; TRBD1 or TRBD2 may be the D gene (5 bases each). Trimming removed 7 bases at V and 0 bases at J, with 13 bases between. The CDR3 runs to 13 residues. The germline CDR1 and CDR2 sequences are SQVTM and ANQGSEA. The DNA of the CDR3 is TGCAGCGCCCTGGGACGGAGCTCCTACGAGCAGTACTTC. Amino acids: CSALGRSSYEQYF.

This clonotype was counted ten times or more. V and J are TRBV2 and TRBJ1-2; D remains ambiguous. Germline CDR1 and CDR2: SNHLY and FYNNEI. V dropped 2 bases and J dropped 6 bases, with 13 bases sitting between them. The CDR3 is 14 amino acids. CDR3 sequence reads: CASSETADTDGYTF. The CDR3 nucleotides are TGTGCCAGCAGTGAAACCGCAGACACCGATGGCTACACCTTC.

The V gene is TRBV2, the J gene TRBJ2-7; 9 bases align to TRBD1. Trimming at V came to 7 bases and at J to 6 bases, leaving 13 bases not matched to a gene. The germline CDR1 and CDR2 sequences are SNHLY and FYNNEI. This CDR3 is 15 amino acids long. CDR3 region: CASTKGGTGIREQYF. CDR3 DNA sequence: TGTGCCAGCACCAAAGGGGGGACAGGGATCCGCGAGCAGTACTTC.

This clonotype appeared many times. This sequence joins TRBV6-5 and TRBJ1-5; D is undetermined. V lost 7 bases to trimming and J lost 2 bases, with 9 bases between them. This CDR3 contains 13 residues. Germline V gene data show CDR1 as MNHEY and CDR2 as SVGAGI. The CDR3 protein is CASNMGGNQPQHF. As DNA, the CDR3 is TGTGCCAGCAACATGGGTGGCAATCAGCCCCAGCATTTT.

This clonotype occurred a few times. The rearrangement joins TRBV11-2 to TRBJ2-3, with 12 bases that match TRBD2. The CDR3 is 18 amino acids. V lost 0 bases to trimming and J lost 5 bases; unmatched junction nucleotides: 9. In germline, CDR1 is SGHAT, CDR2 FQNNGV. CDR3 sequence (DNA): TGTGCCAGCAGCTTAGATCTCGCTAGCGGGGGGGCCTTAGATACGCAGTATTTT. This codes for CASSLDLASGGALDTQYF.

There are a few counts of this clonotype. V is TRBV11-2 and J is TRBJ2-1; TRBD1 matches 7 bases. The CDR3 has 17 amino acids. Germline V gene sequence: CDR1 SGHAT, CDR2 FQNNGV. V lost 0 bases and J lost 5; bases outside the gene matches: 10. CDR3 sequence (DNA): TGTGCCAGCAGCTTAGATTTAGGCCAGGGGGTCCACAATGAGCAGTTCTTC. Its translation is CASSLDLGQGVHNEQFF.

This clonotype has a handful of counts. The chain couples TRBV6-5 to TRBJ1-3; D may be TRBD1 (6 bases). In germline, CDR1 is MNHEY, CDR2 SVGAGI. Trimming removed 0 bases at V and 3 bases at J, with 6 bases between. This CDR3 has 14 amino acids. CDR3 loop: CASSYSDSGNTIYF. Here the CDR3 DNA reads TGTGCCAGCAGTTACTCGGACAGTGGAAACACCATATATTTT.

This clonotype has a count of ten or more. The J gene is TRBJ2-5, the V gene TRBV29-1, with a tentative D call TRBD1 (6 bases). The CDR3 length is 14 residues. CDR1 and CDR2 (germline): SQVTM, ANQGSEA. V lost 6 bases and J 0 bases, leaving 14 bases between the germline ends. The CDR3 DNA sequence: TGCAGCGTAGGACAGCCTTTGTACCAAGAGACCCAGTACTTC. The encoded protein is CSVGQPLYQETQYF.

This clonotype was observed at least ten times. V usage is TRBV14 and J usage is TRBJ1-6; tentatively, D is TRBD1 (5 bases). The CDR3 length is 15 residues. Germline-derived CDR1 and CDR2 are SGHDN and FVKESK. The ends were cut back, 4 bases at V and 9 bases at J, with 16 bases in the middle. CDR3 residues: CASSPYGAVPSPLHF. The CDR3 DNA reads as TGTGCCAGCAGCCCCTATGGGGCAGTGCCTTCACCCCTCCACTTT. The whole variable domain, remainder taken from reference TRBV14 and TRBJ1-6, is EAGVTQFPSHSVIEKGQTVTLRCDPISGHDNLYWYRRVMGKEIKFLLHFVKESKQDESGMPNNRFLAERTGGTYSTLKVQPAELEDSGVYFCASSPYGAVPSPLHFGNGTRLTVT.